This section outlines one TCR beta chain sequence together with its context. The target antigen is unknown. The sample belongs to a study of T cell responses to AZD1222 COVID-19 vaccine. Measured with immunoSEQ multiplex PCR; TCRdb has only the in-frame clones, and not every one. The table includes about 74,000 clones, around 90% detected once. Whole-study findings and limits: Spike-specific TCR breadth and depth both grew after two AZD1222 doses. At study baseline, merely more than 5 AZD1222 recipients were seropositive. The sample set comprised mostly white British donors with more females, and clonal diversity was possibly underestimated.

CDR1 SNHLY and CDR2 FYNNEI come from the germline V gene. V shed 8 bases, J shed 3 bases, and the junction held 12 bases outside the gene matches. The CDR3 totals 16 residues. The TCR comes from an adult who received the AZD1222 COVID-19 vaccine. This rearrangement joins TRBV2 to TRBJ2-2; 7 bases align to TRBD2. The specimen comprised peripheral blood, sampled 28 days after the second AZD1222 dose. CDR3 nucleotides: TGTGCCAGCGGGGGGGTCCTAGCGGATCACACCGGGGAGCTGTTTTTT. Its protein is CASGGVLADHTGELFF.